Sequencing of this T cell receptor (beta chain) was carried out in a study of control samples from healthy donors and cancer patients (TCRdb year 2020). A note on this clone: Its antigen is unknown. Nothing much larger sits one base from this clone, and base qualities are not available.

Per the germline V gene, SGHRS is the CDR1 and YFSETQ is the CDR2. The cysteine opens and the phenylalanine closes a CDR3 of 22 amino acids. The entry retains the CDR3 DNA only, 66 bases that are in frame from base 1. After removal of 1 base from V and 1 base from J, the junction retains 19 bases not matched to a gene. Library method: the immunoSEQ multiplex PCR assay. TCRdb stores this immuneACCESS table with in-frame sequences only. Part of the clones is absent; in the studies checked, under half of the shortfall reflects unresolved V genes, and no reason is known for the rest. Counted in this sample were about 170,000 clones; around 95% of them appeared once. About 4% of the sample lies in the top ten.

The chain joins TRBV5-1 to TRBJ2-3, and TRBD2 aligns with 12 junction nucleotides. This receptor was obtained from a woman aged 55 to 70 in good health. Sequenced: blood. The DNA sequence reads TGCGCCAGCAGCTTGTTTGGCGCGTCTAGCGGGGGGGCCGAGTCACGCACAGATACGCAGTATTTT. Translated, it reads CASSLFGASSGGAESRTDTQYF. The reference TRBV5-1 and TRBJ2-3 proteins fill in what lies around the CDR3, so the full variable domain reads KAGVTQTPRYLIKTRGQQVTLSCSPISGHRSVSWYQQTPGQGLQFLFEYFSETQRNKGNFPGRFSGRQFSNSRSEMNVSTLELGDSALYLCASSLFGASSGGAESRTDTQYFGPGTRLTVL.